The source of this T cell receptor (beta chain) is a study of T cell responses to AZD1222 COVID-19 vaccine. Study results and caveats: Researchers report vaccine-associated CD4 TCRs spanning spike, with dominance at 160-218 and 743-854.

V was pared by 3 bases and J by 3 bases, with 2 bases of the junction left unmatched. Germline values: CDR1 SGHRS, CDR2 YFSETQ. The CDR3 sequence is 14 residues long. Measured with immunoSEQ multiplex PCR; TCRdb has only the in-frame clones, and not every one. The sample records approximately 89,000 clones, about 90% being singletons. A note on this clone: Its antigen is unidentified.

The specimen comprised peripheral blood, sampled on day 0 of AZD1222 vaccination. V is TRBV5-1 and J is TRBJ1-1; 10 bases align to TRBD1. This TCR was recovered from an adult in good health. In DNA, the CDR3 is TGCGCCAGCAGCTCGGGACAGGGGTACACTGAAGCTTTCTTT. It encodes CASSSGQGYTEAFF.